A selection of T cell receptor beta chains follows, all from one sample in a study of blood T cells in healthy people across ages. MiXCR was run by TCRdb on the 5' RACE reads, yielding one entry per CDR3 protein. The sample yields approximately 1.5 million distinct CDR3 sequences, 40% to 45% seen once. Sequenced: blood. These receptors were taken from a young woman in good health. The CDR3 runs from the conserved cysteine through the conserved F or W. A D gene is named only where the DNA matches it firmly. Not every row has a clone size; where given, it reads once, few, many or a size class.

j_gene: TRBJ2-1
abundance: once
d_gene: TRBD2
v_gene: TRBV28
CDR3nt: TGTGCCAGCAGTCAGATCAGCGGGAGGGACTACAATGAGCAGTTCTTC
CDR3aa: CASSQISGRDYNEQFF

j_gene: TRBJ2-1
abundance: -
d_gene: -
v_gene: TRBV28
CDR3nt: TGTGCCAGCACTACGGGTGACAATGAGCAGTTCTTC
CDR3aa: CASTTGDNEQFF

j_gene: TRBJ2-1
abundance: -
d_gene: TRBD2
v_gene: TRBV4-2
CDR3nt: TGTGCCAGCAGCCAAGGGACTAGCGGGGTTTATGAGCAGTTCTTC
CDR3aa: CASSQGTSGVYEQFF

j_gene: TRBJ2-7
abundance: few
d_gene: -
v_gene: TRBV6-5
CDR3nt: TGTGCCAGCAGCCCTCCCCAGCGGTACTCCTACGAGCAGTACTTC
CDR3aa: CASSPPQRYSYEQYF

j_gene: TRBJ2-3
abundance: -
d_gene: -
v_gene: TRBV20-1
CDR3nt: TGCAGTGCTAGAGGCCGGCTCTGGGATACGCAGTATTTT
CDR3aa: CSARGRLWDTQYF

j_gene: TRBJ2-1
abundance: few
d_gene: -
v_gene: TRBV6-2/TRBV6-3
CDR3nt: TGTGCCAGCACCTCACCGGTCGACAGGAGCTCCTACAATGAGCAGTTCTTC
CDR3aa: CASTSPVDRSSYNEQFF

j_gene: TRBJ1-1
abundance: -
d_gene: -
v_gene: TRBV27
CDR3nt: TGTGCCAGCAAAAAGCTCTCCGGTTGGCAGGGAAACACTGAAGCTTTCTTT
CDR3aa: CASKKLSGWQGNTEAFF

j_gene: TRBJ2-5
abundance: -
d_gene: TRBD1
v_gene: TRBV15
CDR3nt: TGTGCCACCAGCAATTCAGGACAGGGTCGGAATGAGCAGTACTTC
CDR3aa: CATSNSGQGRNEQYF

j_gene: TRBJ1-2
abundance: -
d_gene: -
v_gene: TRBV9
CDR3nt: TGTGCCAGCAGCAAGGCTGGCACATCGCGTCCTAACTATGGCTACACCTTC
CDR3aa: CASSKAGTSRPNYGYTF

j_gene: TRBJ2-7
abundance: -
d_gene: -
v_gene: TRBV27
CDR3nt: TGTGCCAGCAGTTTATCGTACAGCCAGGAGCAGTACTTC
CDR3aa: CASSLSYSQEQYF

j_gene: TRBJ2-7
abundance: few
d_gene: TRBD1
v_gene: TRBV4-2
CDR3nt: TGTGCCAGCAGCCAGATACAGGGACAGGGGTACGAGCAGTACTTC
CDR3aa: CASSQIQGQGYEQYF